Below, 30 T cell receptor beta chains from the same sample are listed, as sequenced in a study of early T cells in non-severe SARS-CoV-2 infection. MiXCR was run by TCRdb on the 5' RACE reads, yielding one entry per CDR3 protein. The sample has about 39,000 distinct CDR3 sequences, around 6.8% seen once; the top ten hold roughly 5%. Sequencing was done on a sample of whole blood. These receptors came from an adult who was a healthcare worker with PCR-confirmed SARS-CoV-2 infection or an uninfected control (not recorded which).

This clonotype occurred many times. The chain recombines TRBV11-2 with TRBJ2-1; the match to TRBD1 covers 12 bases. V dropped 5 bases and J dropped 7; count of bases not matched to a gene: 6. This CDR3 has 15 residues. Germline V gives CDR1 SGHAT, CDR2 FQNNGV. This chain's CDR3 is CASSPGTGGRNEQFF. The CDR3 coding sequence is TGTGCCAGCAGCCCGGGGACAGGGGGCCGGAATGAGCAGTTCTTC.

This clonotype was detected ten times or more. This chain connects TRBV6-5 to TRBJ2-5; D uncertain. The CDR3 sequence is 11 residues long. Between the trimmed V and J ends, which lost 7 bases and 5 bases, there was a span of 8 bases. CDR1 MNHEY and CDR2 SVGAGI come from the germline V gene. The CDR3 DNA sequence: TGTGCCAGCACAGCGTACGAGACCCAGTACTTC. It is translated as CASTAYETQYF.

The sample holds a few counts of this clonotype. V and J are TRBV11-2 and TRBJ2-5, with TRBD1 matching 7 bases. V was pared by 3 bases and J by 4 bases, with 5 bases of the junction left unmatched. Per the germline V gene, CDR1 is SGHAT and CDR2 is FQNNGV. The CDR3 loop spans 14 amino acids. The CDR3 DNA reads TGTGCCAGCAGCTTGACAGGGCCCCCAGAGACCCAGTACTTC. Translation gives CASSLTGPPETQYF. Full variable domain (remainder filled in from reference TRBV11-2 and TRBJ2-5): EAGVAQSPRYKIIEKRQSVAFWCNPISGHATLYWYQQILGQGPKLLIQFQNNGVVDDSQLPKDRFSAERLKGVDSTLKIQPAKLEDSAVYLCASSLTGPPETQYFGPGTRLLVL.

This clonotype was counted a few times. The chain uses TRBV29-1 and TRBJ2-5, with D uncertain. The ends were cut back, 2 bases at V and 5 bases at J, with 15 bases in the middle. The CDR3 extends over 14 amino acids. Germline V gene sequence: CDR1 SQVTM, CDR2 ANQGSEA. The CDR3 loop reads CSVEHVSPQETQYF. The CDR3 DNA reads as TGCAGCGTTGAACACGTGTCCCCACAGGAGACCCAGTACTTC. The full variable domain, rest sourced from reference TRBV29-1 and TRBJ2-5, is SAVISQKPSRDICQRGTSLTIQCQVDSQVTMMFWYRQQPGQSLTLIATANQGSEATYESGFVIDKFPISRPNLTFSTLTVSNMSPEDSSIYLCSVEHVSPQETQYFGPGTRLLVL.

This clonotype has only a few counts. The chain is built from TRBV6-5 and TRBJ2-3; 9 nucleotides match TRBD2. The V and J ends lost 8 bases and 4 bases, in that order; junction bases with no gene match: 7. CDR3 length equals 14 residues. Looked up from germline, CDR1 is MNHEY and CDR2 is SVGAGI. The CDR3 protein is CASRASGAADTQYF. Written as DNA, the CDR3 is TGTGCCAGCCGAGCTAGCGGGGCAGCAGATACGCAGTATTTT.

This clonotype was detected ten times or more. In nucleotides, the CDR3 is TGCGCCAGCAGCCAAGATACTAGCGGGGCCTACACCGGGGAGCTGTTTTTT. Translating it yields CASSQDTSGAYTGELFF. The chain links TRBV4-3 to TRBJ2-2; TRBD2 aligns across 10 bases. CDR1 is LGHNA and CDR2 is YSLEER in the germline V gene. There are 17 residues in the CDR3. The J segment lost 3 bases and the V segment lost 0 bases, leaving 4 bases of the junction unmatched.

This clonotype was found many times. The chain has TRBV7-9 and TRBJ2-5, with TRBD1 matching over 7 bases. Trimming at V came to 4 bases and at J to 5 bases, leaving 4 bases not matched to a gene. This CDR3 contains 13 residues. In germline, CDR1 is SEHNR, CDR2 FQNEAQ (reference sequence). The DNA for the CDR3 is TGTGCCAGCAGCTCTACAGGGGTCGAGACCCAGTACTTC. Translating gives CASSSTGVETQYF. Drawing the rest from reference TRBV7-9 and TRBJ2-5, the complete variable domain is DTGVSQNPRHKITKRGQNVTFRCDPISEHNRLYWYRQTLGQGPEFLTYFQNEAQLEKSRLLSDRFSAERPKGSFSTLEIQRTEQGDSAMYLCASSSTGVETQYFGPGTRLLVL.

This clonotype was observed at least ten times. The CDR3 region has the DNA TGCGCCAGCAGAGGGACCGTGAGAGAAGGTAGCAATCAGCCCCAGCATTTT. Its protein product is CASRGTVREGSNQPQHF. The chain carries TRBV10-1 and TRBJ1-5; D perhaps matches TRBD1 (5 bases). The CDR3 contains 17 residues. Trimming took off 6 bases at V and 0 bases at J, with 18 bases between the two ends. CDR1 is WNHNN, CDR2 SYGVQD, per germline (reference sequence).

This clonotype was counted a few times. The gene calls are TRBV4-3 and TRBJ1-1, with D perhaps matching TRBD1 (5 bases). CDR1 is LGHNA, CDR2 YSLEER, per germline. V lost 4 bases and J lost 0, with 12 bases in between. There are 15 residues in the CDR3. In DNA form, the CDR3 reads TGCGCCAGCAGCCTCCAGCAGGGTTTGAACACTGAAGCTTTCTTT. Protein: CASSLQQGLNTEAFF.

This clonotype has only a few counts. The J gene is TRBJ2-7, the V gene TRBV3-1; 7 nucleotides align to TRBD2. This CDR3 spans 16 amino acids. The V segment lost 1 base and the J segment 2 bases; nucleotides outside the gene matches: 8. Germline CDR1 reads LGHDT; CDR2 reads YNNKEL (reference sequence). DNA for the CDR3: TGTGCCAGCAGCCAAGTGGTTGGGACTACTCCCTACGAGCAGTACTTC. Protein: CASSQVVGTTPYEQYF.

Many counts were recorded for this clonotype. The chain carries TRBV3-1 and TRBJ1-4; a possible D gene is TRBD1 (5 bases). Trimming stripped 4 bases from V and 10 bases from J, with 10 bases between. In germline, CDR1 is LGHDT, CDR2 YNNKEL (reference sequence). The CDR3 length is 12 residues. CDR3 residues: CASSPFGTKLFF. CDR3 DNA: TGTGCCAGCAGCCCCTTTGGGACAAAACTGTTTTTT.

This clonotype came up many times. V gene TRBV9 combines with J gene TRBJ2-1; a possible D gene is TRBD2 (5 bases). V was clipped by 7 bases and J by 12 bases, with 17 bases between them. Germline CDR1 is SGDLS and CDR2 is YYNGEE. The CDR3 extends over 12 amino acids. The CDR3: CASARTAEGQFF. The CDR3 region has the DNA TGTGCCAGCGCAAGGACCGCCGAGGGGCAGTTCTTC.

Details on this clonotype: Mismatch with germline at one junction end may stem from a read error. The chain carries TRBV12-3 or TRBV12-4 and TRBJ1-6; tentative D call: TRBD1 (6 bases). This CDR3 contains 15 residues. The CDR3 sequence: CVSSPTGTYNSPLHF. The CDR3 DNA follows: TGTGTCAGCAGTCCGACAGGAACCTATAATTCACCCCTCCACTTT.

This chain connects TRBV2 to TRBJ1-2; D gene uncertain. The V end lost 1 base, the J end lost 4 bases, and 13 bases lay between the germline ends. This CDR3 is 15 amino acids long. The germline gives CDR1 SNHLY, CDR2 FYNNEI. CDR3 loop: CASSEDGSSLYGYTF. For the CDR3, the DNA is TGTGCCAGCAGTGAAGATGGCAGCTCACTCTATGGCTACACCTTC.

The table lists this clonotype with many counts. The chain is built from TRBV12-3 or TRBV12-4 and TRBJ2-1; D gene unclear. The CDR3 runs 11 residues. V was trimmed by 3 bases and J by 10 bases, leaving 7 bases between them. The CDR3 nucleotides are TGTGCCAGCAGTTTGGGTGGGGAGCAGTTCTTC. It specifies CASSLGGEQFF.

The chain employs TRBV29-1 and TRBJ2-2; 7 bases agree with TRBD2. The V and J ends lost 1 base and 4 bases, in that order; junction bases with no gene match: 6. The CDR3 extends over 15 amino acids. Germline CDR1 SQVTM, CDR2 ANQGSEA. For the CDR3, the DNA is TGCAGCGTTGAAGGGGAGGGGCGACTCACCGGGGAGCTGTTTTTT. This gives the protein CSVEGEGRLTGELFF.

This clonotype was picked up a small number of times. The genes are TRBV20-1 and TRBJ1-1; D ambiguous. This CDR3 spans 13 amino acids. V lost 3 bases and J lost 1, with 9 bases in between. Looked up from germline, CDR1 is DFQATT and CDR2 is SNEGSKA (reference sequence). CDR3 nucleotides: TGCAGTGCTAGTCCCCATAAGAACACTGAAGCTTTCTTT. Translation gives CSASPHKNTEAFF.

V usage is TRBV6-5 and J usage is TRBJ2-3; tentatively, D is TRBD1 (5 bases). Germline V lookup: CDR1 MNHEY, CDR2 SVGAGI. The CDR3 covers 15 residues. V was pared by 2 bases and J by 2 bases, with 11 bases between. The CDR3 loop reads CASSYTGRNTDTQYF. CDR3 in DNA: TGTGCCAGCAGTTACACAGGCAGAAACACAGATACGCAGTATTTT.

V and J are TRBV9 and TRBJ2-3; tentative D call: TRBD2 (6 bases). Germline V gene sequence: CDR1 SGDLS, CDR2 YYNGEE. This CDR3 region has 15 residues. The V gene lost 2 bases and the J gene lost 1 base, with 11 bases spanning the gap. The CDR3 DNA reads as TGTGCCAGCAGCGTCCAGACTAGAGGCACAGATACGCAGTATTTT. Residues: CASSVQTRGTDTQYF.

The table lists this clonotype with a few counts. CDR3: CASSLEGSPLHF. The CDR3 nucleotides read TGTGCCAGCAGTTTGGAAGGTTCACCCCTCCACTTT. The rearrangement joins TRBV27 to TRBJ1-6; the D is unclear. The CDR3 length is 12 residues. Germline lookup yields CDR1 MNHEY and CDR2 SMNVEV (reference sequence). V lost 3 bases to trimming and J lost 9 bases, with 6 bases between them.

In its sample, this clonotype was seen many times. The chain recombines TRBV29-1 with TRBJ1-3; tentative D call: TRBD1 (6 bases). The V gene's germline CDR1 is SQVTM and CDR2 ANQGSEA. Trimming left V 7 bases short and J 4 bases short, with 11 bases between. The CDR3 is 12 residues long. The chain's CDR3 is CSAGQRGNTIYF. The CDR3 nucleotides are TGCAGCGCCGGACAGCGCGGAAACACCATATATTTT.

There are a few counts of this clonotype. The chain carries TRBV4-3 and TRBJ2-3, with 8 bases lining up with TRBD2. Losses at the gene ends were 0 bases for V and 3 bases for J; bases not matched to a gene: 5. CDR1 and CDR2 (germline): LGHNA, YSLEER. The CDR3 is made up of 16 amino acids. The CDR3 is CASSQDSSGGTDTQYF. In DNA, the CDR3 is TGCGCCAGCAGCCAAGATTCGAGCGGGGGAACAGATACGCAGTATTTT.

The rearrangement uses TRBV7-6 and TRBJ2-3, with D possibly matching TRBD1 (5 bases). Trimming removed 8 bases from V and 2 bases from J, with 14 bases in between. The CDR3 contains 14 residues. Germline-derived CDR1 and CDR2 are SGHVS and FNYEAQ. The CDR3 DNA reads TGTGCCAGCGGACGCAGGGCCCTCACAGATACGCAGTATTTT. It translates to CASGRRALTDTQYF. Supplemented by reference TRBV7-6 and TRBJ2-3, the full variable domain reads GAGVSQSPRYKVTKRGQDVALRCDPISGHVSLYWYRQALGQGPEFLTYFNYEAQQDKSGLPNDRFSAERPEGSISTLTIQRTEQRDSAMYRCASGRRALTDTQYFGPGTRLTVL.

V is TRBV9 and J is TRBJ1-2, with TRBD1 matching over 7 bases. Germline CDR1 and CDR2: SGDLS and YYNGEE. The CDR3 has 15 amino acids. The trim removed 3 bases at V and 5 bases at J, leaving 10 bases unmatched. CDR3 sequence (DNA): TGTGCCAGCAGCGCGTGGACAGGTCCGCTTTATGGCTACACCTTC. This sequence encodes CASSAWTGPLYGYTF.

The chain carries TRBV29-1 and TRBJ1-1, with no clear D. The V end lost 5 bases, the J end lost 1 base, and 11 bases lay between the germline ends. Germline CDR1 reads SQVTM; CDR2 reads ANQGSEA. The CDR3 extends over 13 amino acids. The CDR3 protein is CSVQPLRNTEAFF. CDR3 DNA sequence: TGCAGCGTTCAACCCTTAAGGAACACTGAAGCTTTCTTT.

This clonotype was seen more than once but under ten times. The rearrangement uses TRBV9 and TRBJ1-1; no clear D. Between the trimmed V and J ends, which lost 0 bases and 4 bases, there was a span of 19 bases. The CDR3 runs to 17 residues. The germline CDR1 and CDR2 sequences are SGDLS and YYNGEE. CDR3 region: CASSVGPSRARGTEAFF. The CDR3 nucleotides are TGTGCCAGCAGCGTAGGGCCCTCGAGGGCTAGAGGCACTGAAGCTTTCTTT.

V is TRBV6-5 and J is TRBJ1-4; tentatively, D is TRBD1 (6 bases). The V and J ends lost 6 bases and 3 bases respectively, with 11 bases between them. The CDR3 is 14 amino acids. Germline V gene data show CDR1 as MNHEY and CDR2 as SVGAGI. The CDR3 DNA reads as TGTGCCAGCAGCCAGGGGAGGCCTAATGAAAAACTGTTTTTT. Protein sequence: CASSQGRPNEKLFF.

This clonotype was detected ten times or more. J is TRBJ2-7 and V is TRBV27; no definite D call. Germline V gene lookup returns CDR1 MNHEY and CDR2 SMNVEV (reference sequence). The CDR3 extends over 13 amino acids. The V end lost 2 bases, the J end lost 3 bases, and 8 bases lay between the germline ends. The CDR3 DNA reads as TGTGCCAGCAGTTTAGGAACCGACTACGAGCAGTACTTC. This gives the protein CASSLGTDYEQYF.

The rearrangement uses TRBV12-3 or TRBV12-4 and TRBJ2-1, with D tentatively TRBD2 (5 bases). There are 14 residues in the CDR3. Between the trimmed V and J ends, which lost 0 bases and 6 bases, there was a span of 9 bases. Written as DNA, the CDR3 is TGTGCCAGCAGTTTAGCGCAGCGGTCCAATGAGCAGTTCTTC. This encodes CASSLAQRSNEQFF.

This clonotype was picked up many times. The rearrangement joins TRBV2 to TRBJ1-1, with D perhaps TRBD1 (5 bases). Germline CDR1 and CDR2: SNHLY and FYNNEI. This CDR3 is built from 13 residues. Trimming took off 5 bases at V and 5 bases at J, with 12 bases between the two ends. In nucleotides, the CDR3 is TGTGCCAGCAGTCTCGGGGGGAAGACTGAAGCTTTCTTT. Encoded protein: CASSLGGKTEAFF. The full variable domain, with the rest looked up from reference TRBV2 and TRBJ1-1, is EPEVTQTPSHQVTQMGQEVILRCVPISNHLYFYWYRQILGQKVEFLVSFYNNEISEKSEIFDDQFSVERPDGSNFTLKIRSTKLEDSAMYFCASSLGGKTEAFFGQGTRLTVV.